Shown below are 24 T cell receptor beta chains from a single sample sequenced in a study of cytomegalovirus exposure and HLA in healthy donors. The PCR had 60 Vbeta and 13 Jbeta primers. TCRdb's table, derived via immunoSEQ multiplex PCR, lists solely in-frame clones and lacks some. The table records about 110,000 clones, roughly four fifths of them present only once. The sample taken for sequencing was PBMCs. The source is a woman aged 30 to 39 in good health and CMV-seronegative.

The chain joins TRBV7-2 to TRBJ1-5, with TRBD1 matching 7 bases. The CDR3 length is 15 residues. J gave up 3 bases and V 4 bases, and 6 bases lay outside the gene matches. CDR1 is SGHTA and CDR2 is FQGNSA in the germline V gene. The chain's CDR3 is CASSSWGQLNQPQHF. In nucleotides, the CDR3 is TGTGCCAGCAGCTCATGGGGACAGCTCAATCAGCCCCAGCATTTT.

V usage is TRBV7-9 and J usage is TRBJ1-4; 9 bases line up with TRBD1. The V gene's germline CDR1 is SEHNR and CDR2 FQNEAQ (reference sequence). V lost 5 bases, J lost 4 bases, and 8 bases stayed unmatched. This CDR3 region has 16 residues. The CDR3 here is CASSDSGTGLNEKLFF. The CDR3 DNA reads as TGTGCCAGCAGCGACTCTGGGACAGGGCTTAATGAAAAACTGTTTTTT. The full variable domain, completed using reference TRBV7-9 and TRBJ1-4, is DTGVSQNPRHKITKRGQNVTFRCDPISEHNRLYWYRQTLGQGPEFLTYFQNEAQLEKSRLLSDRFSAERPKGSFSTLEIQRTEQGDSAMYLCASSDSGTGLNEKLFFGSGTQLSVL.

The V gene is TRBV25-1, the J gene TRBJ1-2; 8 positions match TRBD1. Looked up from germline, CDR1 is MGHDK and CDR2 is SYGVNS. V was clipped by 3 bases and J by 4 bases; unmatched bases: 4. The CDR3 is 14 residues long. The CDR3 region has the DNA TGTGCCAGCAGTGACCGGGACAGGAGCTATGGCTACACCTTC. Amino acid sequence: CASSDRDRSYGYTF.

This rearrangement joins TRBV28 to TRBJ1-6; D gene unclear. Deletions cut 6 bases from V and 7 bases from J, with 10 bases between. This CDR3 has 13 residues. CDR1 and CDR2 from the germline V gene are MDHEN and SYDVKM. CDR3: CASRRDPNSPLHF. The CDR3 DNA sequence: TGTGCCAGCAGACGGGATCCCAATTCACCCCTCCACTTT. The full variable domain, its missing parts supplied by reference TRBV28 and TRBJ1-6, is DVKVTQSSRYLVKRTGEKVFLECVQDMDHENMFWYRQDPGLGLRLIYFSYDVKMKEKGDIPEGYSVSREKKERFSLILESASTNQTSMYLCASRRDPNSPLHFGNGTRLTVT.

The rearrangement joins TRBV4-2 to TRBJ2-7; tentative D call: TRBD2 (6 bases). Germline V lookup: CDR1 LGHNA, CDR2 YNFKEQ. V was trimmed by 0 bases and J by 3 bases, leaving 15 bases between them. The CDR3 spans 16 residues. The CDR3 protein is CASSQEMGGKGYEQYF. The CDR3 nucleotides are TGTGCCAGCAGCCAAGAAATGGGGGGAAAGGGCTACGAGCAGTACTTC.

The chain is built from TRBV28 and TRBJ2-7; possibly TRBD2 for D (6 bases). The length of the CDR3 is 14 residues. Trimming removed 5 bases at V and 2 bases at J, with 13 bases between. The germline gives CDR1 MDHEN, CDR2 SYDVKM. The CDR3 loop is CASSGGTPPYEQYF. CDR3 nucleotides: TGTGCCAGCAGTGGAGGGACGCCTCCCTACGAGCAGTACTTC.

This clone is a singleton in its sample. The CDR3 spells CASSLVDTRLLETQYF. Written as DNA, the CDR3 is TGCGCCAGCAGCTTGGTGGACACAAGACTTCTGGAGACCCAGTACTTC. This sequence joins TRBV5-1 and TRBJ2-5, with D maybe TRBD1 (5 bases). Germline lookup yields CDR1 SGHRS and CDR2 YFSETQ. V lost 0 bases, J lost 5 bases, and 17 bases lay in between. CDR3 length: 16 amino acids.

This clone was detected once. The chain uses TRBV4-3 and TRBJ2-1; 10 bases are a match to TRBD2. The CDR3 extends over 15 amino acids. V gave up 0 bases and J gave up 9 bases; unmatched junction bases: 5. The germline V gene has CDR1 LGHNA and CDR2 YSLEER. This CDR3 reads CASSQESGGAVEQFF. The CDR3, as DNA: TGCGCCAGCAGCCAAGAAAGCGGGGGGGCTGTTGAGCAGTTCTTC.

This clone was recorded a few times. The gene calls are TRBV13 and TRBJ2-7; 7 bases match TRBD1. The germline CDR1 and CDR2 sequences are PRHDT and FYEKMQ (reference sequence). Germline trimming cut 5 bases from V and 3 bases from J; bases unmatched to any gene: 7. The CDR3 is made up of 14 amino acids. CDR3 nucleotide sequence: TGTGCCAGCAGCGCAAAGACAGGGATCTACGAGCAGTACTTC. Protein: CASSAKTGIYEQYF.

J is TRBJ1-1 and V is TRBV7-6; D remains ambiguous. The CDR3 runs 15 residues. The V gene's germline CDR1 is SGHVS and CDR2 FNYEAQ. V lost 6 bases to trimming and J lost 0 bases, with 14 bases between them. The CDR3 DNA is TGTGCCAGCAGTCCCGAGGAGCACATGAACACTGAAGCTTTCTTT. It codes for CASSPEEHMNTEAFF. Using reference TRBV7-6 and TRBJ1-1 for the parts outside the CDR3, the full variable domain is GAGVSQSPRYKVTKRGQDVALRCDPISGHVSLYWYRQALGQGPEFLTYFNYEAQQDKSGLPNDRFSAERPEGSISTLTIQRTEQRDSAMYRCASSPEEHMNTEAFFGQGTRLTVV.

The CDR3 DNA follows: TGCGCCAGCAGCCCGCAGGGGCTCAGAGAGACCCAGTACTTC. This translates into CASSPQGLRETQYF. The chain uses TRBV5-1 and TRBJ2-5, with D possibly being TRBD1 (6 bases). V dropped 4 bases and J dropped 4 bases, with 14 bases sitting between them. CDR1 and CDR2 (germline): SGHRS, YFSETQ. The CDR3 spans 14 residues.

DNA of the CDR3: TGTGCCATCAGTGAGTCAGTTGCGAGCGGGGGGGCGAACAATGAGCAGTTCTTC. Protein sequence: CAISESVASGGANNEQFF. The chain is built from TRBV10-3 and TRBJ2-1; 10 nucleotides agree with TRBD2. The germline V gene encodes CDR1 ENHRY and CDR2 SYGVKD. After removal of 0 bases from V and 5 bases from J, the junction contained 10 bases not matched to a gene. The CDR3 sequence is 18 residues long.

The chain employs TRBV28 and TRBJ2-7, with 8 bases aligning to TRBD1. After removal of 5 bases from V and 5 bases from J, the junction contained 17 bases not matched to a gene. Germline V gene lookup returns CDR1 MDHEN and CDR2 SYDVKM. The CDR3 loop spans 17 amino acids. The CDR3 is CASSPIQETGVPDEQYF. The DNA for the CDR3 is TGTGCCAGCAGTCCAATCCAAGAGACAGGGGTGCCTGACGAGCAGTACTTC.

CDR3 DNA sequence: TGTGCCAGCAGCTCCGGGACAGGGTTGTTAACCGGGGAGCTGTTTTTT. Translation: CASSSGTGLLTGELFF. J is TRBJ2-2 and V is TRBV7-2; 9 bases are a match to TRBD1. This CDR3 is 16 amino acids long. V shed 4 bases, J shed 5 bases, and the junction held 8 bases outside the gene matches. Germline V lookup: CDR1 SGHTA, CDR2 FQGNSA.

The chain combines TRBV12-5 with TRBJ1-1; no clear D gene. The CDR3 totals 13 residues. Germline V CDR1 and CDR2: LGHNT, FRNRAP. V lost 2 bases and J 0 bases, leaving 4 bases between the germline ends. The CDR3 loop reads CASGLSMNTEAFF. The CDR3 DNA sequence: TGTGCTAGTGGTTTGTCCATGAACACTGAAGCTTTCTTT. The full variable domain, its missing parts supplied by reference TRBV12-5 and TRBJ1-1, is DARVTQTPRHKVTEMGQEVTMRCQPILGHNTVFWYRQTMMQGLELLAYFRNRAPLDDSGMPKDRFSAEMPDATLATLKIQPSEPRDSAVYFCASGLSMNTEAFFGQGTRLTVV.

The chain combines TRBV10-3 with TRBJ2-7; 7 bases fit TRBD2. Trimming removed 4 bases from V and 4 bases from J; junction bases left unmatched: 1. The CDR3 has 12 residues. Germline CDR1 is ENHRY and CDR2 is SYGVKD. The DNA for the CDR3 is TGTGCCATCAGTGGGGAGGGGTACGAGCAGTACTTC. It encodes CAISGEGYEQYF.

The chain has TRBV4-3 and TRBJ2-3; 9 nucleotides agree with TRBD2. This CDR3 region has 17 residues. Unmatched junction bases numbered 6, after V lost 0 bases and J lost 2 bases. Germline lookup yields CDR1 LGHNA and CDR2 YSLEER. The CDR3 sequence: CASSQDLSGGATDTQYF. DNA of the CDR3: TGCGCCAGCAGCCAAGACCTTAGCGGGGGAGCCACAGATACGCAGTATTTT.

CDR3 in amino acids: CASSQRSSDTEAFF. The CDR3 DNA reads as TGTGCCAGCAGCCAGAGGTCCAGCGACACTGAAGCTTTCTTT. The V call is TRBV14, the J call TRBJ1-1, with D hard to call. V was pared by 3 bases and J by 3 bases, with 11 bases between. Germline assignment: CDR1 SGHDN and CDR2 FVKESK. The CDR3 loop spans 14 amino acids. Looking up the rest from reference TRBV14 and TRBJ1-1 gives the full variable domain: EAGVTQFPSHSVIEKGQTVTLRCDPISGHDNLYWYRRVMGKEIKFLLHFVKESKQDESGMPNNRFLAERTGGTYSTLKVQPAELEDSGVYFCASSQRSSDTEAFFGQGTRLTVV.

About this clone itself: No DNA is shown, since the ends of the CDR3 on it are uncertain; the CDR3 is the one TCRdb lists. CDR3 sequence: CASILDRASNTEAFF. The V call is TRBV6-1, the J call TRBJ1-1; the listed D gene, TRBD1, was not tested against the DNA. With termini counted, the CDR3 has 15 amino acids. Germline-derived CDR1 and CDR2 are MNHNS and SASEGT.

V usage is TRBV28 and J usage is TRBJ2-3, with 10 bases identical to TRBD1. The CDR3 runs 17 residues. V shed 2 bases, J shed 2 bases, and the junction held 7 bases outside the gene matches. Germline-derived CDR1 and CDR2 are MDHEN and SYDVKM. The CDR3 nucleotides read TGTGCCAGCAGTTTAATAGGGGACAGGGGTTTCACAGATACGCAGTATTTT. This gives the protein CASSLIGDRGFTDTQYF.

V gene TRBV4-3 combines with J gene TRBJ1-6; no firm D call. Deletions cut 0 bases from V and 8 bases from J, with 14 bases between. The CDR3 is 16 residues long. Looked up from germline, CDR1 is LGHNA and CDR2 is YSLEER. CDR3 DNA sequence: TGCGCCAGCAGCCAAGAATCTTCTCCTCTCCATTCACCCCTCCACTTT. It codes for CASSQESSPLHSPLHF.

V is TRBV4-3 and J is TRBJ1-1, with a possible D match to TRBD1 (5 bases). This CDR3 has 14 amino acids. The germline V and J ends were trimmed by 6 bases and 4 bases, with 15 bases remaining between them. CDR1 is LGHNA, CDR2 YSLEER, per germline. DNA for the CDR3: TGCGCCAGCAGGCCCGACGCGGGGGGCACTGAAGCTTTCTTT. It yields the protein CASRPDAGGTEAFF.

This clone has more than one count but fewer than ten. V is TRBV7-3 and J is TRBJ2-7, with 9 bases matching TRBD1. Germline CDR1 is SGHTA and CDR2 is FQGTGA. The CDR3 length is 14 residues. Germline trimming cut 4 bases from V and 4 bases from J; bases unmatched to any gene: 5. The chain's CDR3 is CASSSGQGAYEQYF. As DNA, the CDR3 is TGTGCCAGCAGCTCGGGACAGGGTGCGTACGAGCAGTACTTC.

The chain couples TRBV4-3 to TRBJ2-6, with unresolved D. V lost 4 bases to trimming and J lost 0 bases, with 13 bases between them. Germline CDR1 is LGHNA and CDR2 is YSLEER. The CDR3 totals 17 residues. The CDR3 protein is CASSPGVRVSGANVLTF. In DNA form, the CDR3 reads TGCGCCAGCAGCCCAGGCGTCCGTGTCTCTGGGGCCAACGTCCTGACTTTC.